Given below is one T cell receptor (beta chain) in context. The antigen is unknown. This entry is derived from a study of blood T cells in healthy people across ages. Overall study: Template switching captured about one barcoded beta molecule per two T cells.

V was pared by 6 bases and J by 4 bases, with 13 bases between. The CDR3 totals 13 residues. Per the germline V gene, CDR1 is MGHRA and CDR2 is YSYEKL. Study-level results: Roughly linear age-related decline in beta diversity appeared, significant by age approximately 40. Naive CD4+ cells and diversity were both higher in long-lived donors than in aged donors.

Then a second PCR, running about 6 to 11 cycles, was carried out with a sample-barcoded 5' primer and a J-beta primer mix. TCRdb independently ran MiXCR on the 5' RACE reads; one entry per CDR3 protein. Of around 1,900,000 distinct CDR3 sequences listed, about two fifths are singletons. Specimen: blood. The TCR comes from a human donor in good health. This chain joins TRBV4-1 and TRBJ2-7, with a weak D call TRBD2 (6 bases). CDR3 bases: TGCGCCAGCAGTAACCCGGGAGATTACGAGCAGTACTTC. It translates to CASSNPGDYEQYF.